The source of this T cell receptor beta chain is a study of blood T cell repertoires in COVID-19. Per the authors' pipeline: Counts of nucleated cells, estimated from reference gene primer amplification, were obtained. TCRdb's table, derived via immunoSEQ multiplex PCR, lists solely in-frame clones and lacks some. Clone size and the V and J calls come from that table; the DNA yielded D and trimming. The table has roughly 240,000 clones, around 88% seen once. This CDR3 is 15 amino acids long. Trimming shortened V by 5 bases and J by 5 bases, and 18 bases separated the two germline ends. Germline CDR1 LGHNT, CDR2 FRNRAP. Individuals drawn from around 24 US areas were roughly 18 to 89 years old. The recovered donors of Cohort 3 showed two negative PCRs, clearance, or symptom resolution.

V and J are TRBV12-5 and TRBJ2-5; TRBD1 might be the D (6 bases). The TCR was taken from a woman in her forties or fifties who had recovered from COVID-19. The sequencing input was PBMCs or T cells enriched from blood (not recorded which). The CDR3 DNA reads as TGTGCTAGTGGTGACCCCAGGGGAGTTATCGAGACCCAGTACTTC. Protein sequence: CASGDPRGVIETQYF. The entire variable domain, with the rest obtained from reference TRBV12-5 and TRBJ2-5, is as follows: DARVTQTPRHKVTEMGQEVTMRCQPILGHNTVFWYRQTMMQGLELLAYFRNRAPLDDSGMPKDRFSAEMPDATLATLKIQPSEPRDSAVYFCASGDPRGVIETQYFGPGTRLLVL.